These 17 T cell receptor beta chains were sequenced from one sample in a study of T-cell memory formation after mild COVID-19. One entry per CDR3 protein, called by TCRdb with MiXCR from the 5' RACE reads. The sample shows around 200,000 distinct CDR3 sequences, around 25% of them seen only once. The specimen sequenced was PBMCs or a T cell subset sorted from them (not recorded which). The receptors were gathered from an adult woman who had mild COVID-19 (a few samples of this study predate the infection). Cell type and time point are not known.

This clonotype was recorded at least ten times. The gene calls are TRBV25-1 and TRBJ2-4; possibly TRBD2 for D (5 bases). CDR1 is MGHDK and CDR2 is SYGVNS in the germline V gene. V dropped 3 bases and J dropped 0 bases, with 15 bases sitting between them. The CDR3 extends over 17 amino acids. The CDR3 coding sequence is TGTGCCAGCAGTGACCCCAAGGGTGGACTAGCCAAAAACATTCAGTACTTC. Protein: CASSDPKGGLAKNIQYF.

This clonotype was counted between two and nine times. The chain combines TRBV5-1 with TRBJ1-1; D gene ambiguous. The ends were cut back, 0 bases at V and 5 bases at J, with 11 bases in the middle. The germline CDR1 and CDR2 sequences are SGHRS and YFSETQ. CDR3 length: 14 amino acids. This chain's CDR3 is CASSLASQRTEAFF. CDR3 coding DNA: TGCGCCAGCAGCTTGGCCAGCCAACGTACTGAAGCTTTCTTT.

CDR3 DNA sequence: TGTGCCAGCAGCTTAGGCCTCGACAGGCCTTTCTACGAGCAGTACTTC. It translates to CASSLGLDRPFYEQYF. V is TRBV7-8 and J is TRBJ2-7, with D perhaps matching TRBD1 (6 bases). V gave up 1 base and J gave up 3 bases, with 16 bases separating them. CDR1 SGHVS and CDR2 FQNEAQ come from the germline V gene. The CDR3 totals 16 residues.

This chain connects TRBV10-3 to TRBJ2-1; 11 bases line up with TRBD2. The V gene end was trimmed by 3 bases and the J gene end by 0 bases; junction bases not matched to a gene: 4. Germline CDR1 and CDR2: ENHRY and SYGVKD. This CDR3 is built from 17 residues. CDR3 nucleotide sequence: TGTGCCATCAGTGATGGACTAGCGGGTCCCTCCTACAATGAGCAGTTCTTC. Translated: CAISDGLAGPSYNEQFF.

This clonotype was detected only a few times. The genes are TRBV5-6 and TRBJ2-5; TRBD2 is a possible D gene (6 bases). Germline assignment: CDR1 SGHDT and CDR2 YYEEEE. The CDR3 has 17 residues. V lost 1 base and J 1 base, leaving 17 bases between the germline ends. As DNA, the CDR3 is TGTGCCAGCAGCTTGTCCTTAGGGACTGGAAGCCAAGAGACCCAGTACTTC. Protein sequence: CASSLSLGTGSQETQYF.

This clonotype was observed a few times. The chain has TRBV7-2 and TRBJ2-1; TRBD2 aligns across 7 bases. Per germline, CDR1 SGHTA and CDR2 FQGNSA. The CDR3 is made up of 19 amino acids. J gave up 5 bases and V 5 bases, and 21 bases lay outside the gene matches. Here the CDR3 DNA reads TGTGCCAGCAGCCGCACGCCCCAAGGCTGGGCTAGCGGTAACAATGAGCAGTTCTTC. This sequence encodes CASSRTPQGWASGNNEQFF.

The chain has TRBV7-2 and TRBJ1-1, with D maybe TRBD1 (6 bases). The V end was cut by 5 bases, the J end by 6 bases, with 13 bases between. CDR1 and CDR2 from the germline V gene are SGHTA and FQGNSA. This CDR3 is 13 amino acids long. The CDR3 loop is CASSPTGSAEAFF. CDR3 in DNA: TGTGCCAGCAGCCCCACAGGGAGCGCTGAAGCTTTCTTT.

The chain uses TRBV5-1 and TRBJ2-5; 8 bases map to TRBD1. Germline V lookup: CDR1 SGHRS, CDR2 YFSETQ. Unmatched junction bases numbered 6, after V lost 3 bases and J lost 2 bases. The CDR3 sequence is 15 residues long. CDR3 DNA: TGCGCCAGCAGCTCGGACAGGGTAGGGCAAGAGACCCAGTACTTC. It encodes CASSSDRVGQETQYF.

The rearrangement links TRBV2 to TRBJ2-7; D is uncertain. The germline V gene encodes CDR1 SNHLY and CDR2 FYNNEI. The CDR3 consists of 15 residues. V shed 3 bases and J shed 0 bases, with 12 bases lying between them. The CDR3 DNA reads TGTGCCAGCAGTGATGGTGGCATAGGCTCCTACGAGCAGTACTTC. Translation: CASSDGGIGSYEQYF.

In its sample, this clonotype was seen a few times. This chain uses TRBV15 with TRBJ2-1, with 10 bases fitting TRBD2. The germline V gene has CDR1 LNHNV and CDR2 YYDKDF (reference sequence). V trimming: 3 bases; J trimming: 7 bases; junction bases outside the gene matches: 6. The CDR3 totals 15 residues. This chain's CDR3 is CATSSGASGRNEQFF. CDR3 DNA sequence: TGTGCCACCAGCAGTGGGGCTAGCGGGAGAAATGAGCAGTTCTTC.

This clonotype came up many times. V usage is TRBV12-3 or TRBV12-4 and J usage is TRBJ2-7; TRBD2 matches at 9 bases. V lost 2 bases, J lost 4 bases, and 3 bases stayed unmatched. This CDR3 spans 14 amino acids. The CDR3 DNA is TGTGCCAGCAGTTTAAGGACTAGCGAGTACGAGCAGTACTTC. Its translation: CASSLRTSEYEQYF.

This chain connects TRBV13 to TRBJ1-1, with D unclear. CDR3 length: 12 residues. CDR1 is PRHDT, CDR2 FYEKMQ, per germline (reference sequence). Trimming pared 5 bases from V and 11 bases from J, leaving 15 bases between. The CDR3 DNA sequence: TGTGCCAGCAGCCCTGGAGCAGCGTGGGCTTTCTTT. Protein sequence: CASSPGAAWAFF.

This clonotype has more than one count but fewer than ten. The DNA of the CDR3 is TGTGCCACCAGTGATTTGCCCCTTAGTGAGCAGTTCTTC. Translating gives CATSDLPLSEQFF. This chain connects TRBV24-1 to TRBJ2-1, with unresolved D. The CDR3 has 13 amino acids. From germline, CDR1 is KGHDR and CDR2 SFDVKD. Deletions cut 0 bases from V and 9 bases from J, with 8 bases between.

Only one count was recorded for this clonotype. The J gene is TRBJ2-1, the V gene TRBV6-1, with TRBD1 identical over 7 bases. The V gene's germline CDR1 is MNHNS and CDR2 SASEGT. The CDR3 has 13 residues. Germline trimming cut 6 bases from V and 5 bases from J; bases unmatched to any gene: 4. CDR3 residues: CASRWTGNNEQFF. For the CDR3, the DNA is TGTGCCAGCAGGTGGACAGGAAACAATGAGCAGTTCTTC.

The chain recombines TRBV5-1 with TRBJ1-5, with 7 bases identical to TRBD1. The CDR3 has 14 residues. The ends lost 0 bases at V and 6 bases at J; junction bases unmatched: 3. The germline V gene encodes CDR1 SGHRS and CDR2 YFSETQ. The CDR3 sequence: CASSLGQGVQPQHF. The CDR3 DNA reads as TGCGCCAGCAGCTTGGGACAGGGTGTTCAGCCCCAGCATTTT.

The V call is TRBV5-1, the J call TRBJ2-3; D is undetermined. V gave up 0 bases and J gave up 1 base, with 15 bases separating them. The germline V gene encodes CDR1 SGHRS and CDR2 YFSETQ. CDR3 length: 17 amino acids. DNA for the CDR3: TGCGCCAGCAGCTTGGAGGCCCAGATGTCTGGCACAGATACGCAGTATTTT. As protein: CASSLEAQMSGTDTQYF.

This clonotype was observed a handful of times. The CDR3 spells CASAISGAYEQYF. In DNA form, the CDR3 reads TGTGCCAGCGCAATCTCGGGGGCCTACGAGCAGTACTTC. This chain uses TRBV7-3 with TRBJ2-7, with a possible D match to TRBD2 (6 bases). CDR3 length equals 13 residues. V lost 8 bases, J lost 2 bases, and 13 bases lay in between. Germline CDR1 and CDR2: SGHTA and FQGTGA.